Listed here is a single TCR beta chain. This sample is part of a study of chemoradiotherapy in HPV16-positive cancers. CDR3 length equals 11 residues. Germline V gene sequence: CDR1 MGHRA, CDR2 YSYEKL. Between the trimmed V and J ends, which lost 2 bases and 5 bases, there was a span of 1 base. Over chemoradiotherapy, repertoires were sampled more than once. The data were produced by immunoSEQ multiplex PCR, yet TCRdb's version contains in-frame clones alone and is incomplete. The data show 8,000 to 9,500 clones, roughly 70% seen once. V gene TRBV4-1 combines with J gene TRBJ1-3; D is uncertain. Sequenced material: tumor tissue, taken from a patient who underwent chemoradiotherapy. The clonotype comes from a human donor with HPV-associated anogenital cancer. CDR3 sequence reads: CASSQRNTIYF. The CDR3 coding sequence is TGCGCCAGCAGCCAACGAAACACCATATATTTT.